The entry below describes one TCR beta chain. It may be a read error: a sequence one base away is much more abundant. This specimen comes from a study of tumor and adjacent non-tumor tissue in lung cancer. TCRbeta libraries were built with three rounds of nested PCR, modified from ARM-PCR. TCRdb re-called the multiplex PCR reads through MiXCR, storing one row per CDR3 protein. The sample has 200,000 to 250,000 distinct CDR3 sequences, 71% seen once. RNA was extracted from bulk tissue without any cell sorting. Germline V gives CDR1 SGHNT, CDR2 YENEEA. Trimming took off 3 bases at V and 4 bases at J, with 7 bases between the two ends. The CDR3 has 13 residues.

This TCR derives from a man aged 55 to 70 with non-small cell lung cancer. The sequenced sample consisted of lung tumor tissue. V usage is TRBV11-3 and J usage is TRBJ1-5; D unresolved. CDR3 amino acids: CASSLAYNQPQHF. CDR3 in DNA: TGTGCCAGCAGCTTGGCGTATAATCAGCCCCAGCATTTT.